What follows are 12 T cell receptor beta chains derived from one specimen sequenced in a study of regulatory T cells in long-lasting Graves disease. In building TCR beta libraries, iRepertoire HTBI primers were used together with Arm-PCR of CDR3 regions. MiXCR, run by TCRdb on the multiplex PCR reads, gives a single entry per CDR3 protein. The table lists just over 600,000 distinct CDR3 sequences, about 16% of them singletons. The time point is: newly diagnosed GD, antithyroid drugs for less than 3 months. PBMC-derived RNA was used for the TCR library. These same data were also listed under a study on T cells in Graves' hyperthyroidism and ophthalmopathy.

Material: peripheral blood mononuclear cells (PBMCs), obtained at new diagnosis, from a patient treated with antithyroid drugs. The receptor set was obtained from a woman in her 30s with Graves disease.

This clonotype was detected many times. This chain joins TRBV28 and TRBJ2-3; D is ambiguous. Trimming took 7 bases from V and 0 from J, leaving 20 bases between them. The CDR3 spans 17 residues. Germline assignment: CDR1 MDHEN and CDR2 SYDVKM. CDR3 in amino acids: CASIPLLSPASTDTQYF. The CDR3 DNA reads TGTGCCAGCATTCCTCTCCTGTCGCCTGCTAGCACAGATACGCAGTATTTT.

As concerns this clonotype: A read error is likely, as this CDR3 ends without the conserved phenylalanine or tryptophan. CDR3 amino acids: CASGLTGGNTEAFL. CDR3 nucleotide sequence: TGTGCCAGCGGCCTAACAGGGGGGAACACTGAAGCTTTCCTT. This sequence joins TRBV12-3 or TRBV12-4 and TRBJ1-1; 8 bases fit TRBD1. With 8 bases clipped from V and 1 base from J, the junction kept 6 bases outside the gene matches. The CDR3 extends over 14 amino acids.

This clonotype appeared a few times. The chain has TRBV20-1 and TRBJ2-3; 11 bases are a match to TRBD2. Germline-derived CDR1 and CDR2 are DFQATT and SNEGSKA (reference sequence). The ends lost 6 bases at V and 4 bases at J; junction bases unmatched: 3. This CDR3 region has 13 residues. The chain's CDR3 is CSALLAGADTQYF. CDR3 DNA: TGCAGTGCCCTACTAGCGGGAGCAGATACGCAGTATTTT.

V usage is TRBV15 and J usage is TRBJ2-7, with unresolved D. This CDR3 is built from 14 residues. Trimming removed 0 bases from V and 6 bases from J, with 12 bases in between. Germline values: CDR1 LNHNV, CDR2 YYDKDF (reference sequence). The CDR3 bases are TGTGCCACCAGCAGAGATCGGGTTAGTCGCGAGCAGTACTTC. Its translation is CATSRDRVSREQYF.

This clonotype showed up many times. The chain recombines TRBV7-3 with TRBJ1-5, with 8 bases aligning to TRBD1. With V trimmed by 5 bases and J by 14 bases, 8 bases remained unmatched. The CDR3 covers 12 residues. CDR1 and CDR2 (germline): SGHTA, FQGTGA. The CDR3 protein is CASSAIPGQEHF. The CDR3 coding sequence is TGTGCCAGCAGCGCCATCCCGGGACAGGAGCATTTT. The full variable domain, completed using reference TRBV7-3 and TRBJ1-5, is GAGVSQTPSNKVTEKGKYVELRCDPISGHTALYWYRQSLGQGPEFLIYFQGTGAADDSGLPNDRFFAVRPEGSVSTLKIQRTERGDSAVYLCASSAIPGQEHFGDGTRLSIL.

J is TRBJ2-4 and V is TRBV6-2 or TRBV6-3; D is uncertain. This CDR3 has 17 amino acids. Germline assignment: CDR1 MNHEY and CDR2 SVGEGT. Trimming cost V 0 bases and J 0 bases, with 12 bases left between them. The chain's CDR3 is CASSYSSEPLAKNIQYF. For the CDR3, the DNA is TGTGCCAGCAGTTACTCCAGTGAACCCTTAGCCAAAAACATTCAGTACTTC.

This clonotype has a handful of counts. The chain is built from TRBV28 and TRBJ2-1; 10 bases agree with TRBD2. This CDR3 region has 17 residues. V trimming: 5 bases; J trimming: 8 bases; junction bases outside the gene matches: 15. Germline V CDR1 and CDR2: MDHEN, SYDVKM. CDR3 in amino acids: CASSPAWLAGASHEQFF. The CDR3 bases are TGTGCCAGCAGTCCCGCCTGGCTAGCGGGAGCCTCCCATGAGCAGTTCTTC.

This clonotype was counted only a few times. This sequence may be a read error, since a much larger clone differs from it by one base. The rearrangement uses TRBV9 and TRBJ2-3; weak D call: TRBD2 (6 bases). The CDR3 is made up of 14 amino acids. Germline V gene lookup returns CDR1 SGDLS and CDR2 YYNGEE. V lost 3 bases and J 0 bases, leaving 8 bases between the germline ends. CDR3 loop: CASSAGTSTDTQYF. The CDR3 region has the DNA TGTGCCAGCAGCGCCGGGACTAGCACAGATACGCAGTATTTT.

This sequence joins TRBV5-5 and TRBJ2-3, with D unresolved. CDR3 length: 12 residues. CDR1 SGHKS and CDR2 YYEKEE come from the germline V gene (reference sequence). The germline V and J ends were trimmed by 6 bases and 2 bases, with 7 bases remaining between them. The CDR3 spells CASTWNTDTQYF. As DNA, the CDR3 is TGTGCCAGCACCTGGAACACAGATACGCAGTATTTT.

This clonotype turned up a few times. V and J are TRBV20-1 and TRBJ2-1; 8 bases are shared with TRBD2. The CDR3 has 15 residues. The germline V gene has CDR1 DFQATT and CDR2 SNEGSKA (reference sequence). The trim removed 0 bases at V and 6 bases at J, leaving 7 bases unmatched. CDR3 amino acids: CSARDLKRELNEQFF. CDR3 nucleotide sequence: TGCAGTGCTAGAGATTTAAAGCGGGAGCTCAATGAGCAGTTCTTC.

The V gene is TRBV15, the J gene TRBJ2-7; TRBD1 is a possible D gene (5 bases). The V end was cut by 0 bases, the J end by 7 bases, with 10 bases between. This CDR3 spans 13 amino acids. Germline-derived CDR1 and CDR2 are LNHNV and YYDKDF (reference sequence). CDR3 nucleotides: TGTGCCACCAGCAGAGAGACGGACAATGAGCAGTACTTC. Its protein is CATSRETDNEQYF.

This clonotype was found many times. The chain couples TRBV28 to TRBJ2-1; TRBD2 matches 8 bases. Germline CDR1 MDHEN, CDR2 SYDVKM. With V trimmed by 5 bases and J by 1 base, 7 bases remained unmatched. The CDR3 sequence is 16 residues long. In DNA form, the CDR3 reads TGTGCCAGCAGTCCATCGGGGGGGAGTTCCTACAATGAGCAGTTCTTC. It encodes CASSPSGGSSYNEQFF.